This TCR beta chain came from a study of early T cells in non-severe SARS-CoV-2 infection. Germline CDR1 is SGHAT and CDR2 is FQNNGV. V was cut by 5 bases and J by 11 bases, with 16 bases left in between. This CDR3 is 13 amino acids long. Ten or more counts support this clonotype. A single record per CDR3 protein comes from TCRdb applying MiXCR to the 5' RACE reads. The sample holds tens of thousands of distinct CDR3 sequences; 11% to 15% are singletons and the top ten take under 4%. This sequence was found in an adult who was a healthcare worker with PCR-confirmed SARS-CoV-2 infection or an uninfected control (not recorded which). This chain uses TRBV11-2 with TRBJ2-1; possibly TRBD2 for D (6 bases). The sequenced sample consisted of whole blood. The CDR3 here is CASSIPGTLKQFF. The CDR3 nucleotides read TGTGCCAGCAGCATCCCCGGGACTCTAAAGCAGTTCTTC.